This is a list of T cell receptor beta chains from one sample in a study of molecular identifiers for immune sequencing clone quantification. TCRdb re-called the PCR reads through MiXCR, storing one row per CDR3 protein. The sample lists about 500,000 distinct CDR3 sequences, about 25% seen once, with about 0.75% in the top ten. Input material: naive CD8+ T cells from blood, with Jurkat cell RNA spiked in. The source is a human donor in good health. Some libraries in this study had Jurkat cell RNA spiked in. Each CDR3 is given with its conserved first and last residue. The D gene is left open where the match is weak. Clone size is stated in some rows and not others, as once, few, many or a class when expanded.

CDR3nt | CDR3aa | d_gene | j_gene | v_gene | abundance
TGTGCCATCAGTGAAACGGGACTAGATCCCAATGAGCAGTTCTTC | CAISETGLDPNEQFF | TRBD2 | TRBJ2-1 | TRBV10-3 | few
TGCAGTGCCCTATATTCGACAGGGCACATCGACGAGCAGTACTTC | CSALYSTGHIDEQYF | TRBD1 | TRBJ2-7 | TRBV20-1 | NA
TGCAGGGCCGGGACTAGCGGGATTAGCACAGATACGCAGTATTTT | CRAGTSGISTDTQYF | TRBD2 | TRBJ2-3 | TRBV20-1 | NA
TGTTCCAGCAGCCAACGGGACCCGGGGAATGAGCAGTTCTTC | CSSSQRDPGNEQFF | NA | TRBJ2-1 | TRBV3-1 | NA
TGTGCCAGCAGCTTAGGGACAGGGGCAACTGAAGCTTTCTTT | CASSLGTGATEAFF | TRBD1 | TRBJ1-1 | TRBV7-8 | NA
TGCAGCGTTGAGCCCAACGGTGAGCAGTTCTTC | CSVEPNGEQFF | NA | TRBJ2-1 | TRBV29-1 | many
TGTGCCAGCAGCTTAGGGACAGGGACAAACGAGCAGTTCTTC | CASSLGTGTNEQFF | TRBD1 | TRBJ2-1 | TRBV7-2 | NA
TGTGCCAGCCACATTCAGTACTTC | CASHIQYF | NA | TRBJ2-4 | TRBV6-2/TRBV6-3 | many
TGTGCCAGCAGTGATGAACGGGACAGCTACGAGCAGTACTTC | CASSDERDSYEQYF | TRBD1 | TRBJ2-7 | TRBV28 | few
TGTGCCACCTTTTTCTCTGGAAACACCATATATTTT | CATFFSGNTIYF | NA | TRBJ1-3 | TRBV12-3/TRBV12-4 | many
TGCGCCAGCAGCCTAGGACAGGCCCTTAGGGCTGGGGCCAACGTCCTGACTTTC | CASSLGQALRAGANVLTF | TRBD1 | TRBJ2-6 | TRBV5-1 | many
TGTGCCAGCACCGGAGGGCCTAACACTGAAGCTTTCTTT | CASTGGPNTEAFF | NA | TRBJ1-1 | TRBV27 | NA
TGTGCCAGCAGTCCCGAGTTCGATTCACCCCTCCACTTT | CASSPEFDSPLHF | NA | TRBJ1-6 | TRBV12-3/TRBV12-4 | NA
TGTGCGAGCAGTTTGCGGGGCAGTTCCTACACAGATACGCAGTATTTT | CASSLRGSSYTDTQYF | NA | TRBJ2-3 | TRBV28 | NA
TGTGCCAGCAGTTTAAACAGGGGGTATACCTACGAGCAGTACTTC | CASSLNRGYTYEQYF | TRBD1 | TRBJ2-7 | TRBV28 | few
TGTGCCAGTAGTATTCTAGCGGGGGCCTCCTACGAGCAGTACTTC | CASSILAGASYEQYF | TRBD2 | TRBJ2-7 | TRBV19 | few
TGTGCCAGCAGTGAGCTCGGACCCGCACAAGAGACCCAGTACTTC | CASSELGPAQETQYF | NA | TRBJ2-5 | TRBV6-1 | NA
TGCGCCAGCAGCCATATATGGGGGCGGGAAGCAGATACGCAGTATTTT | CASSHIWGREADTQYF | NA | TRBJ2-3 | TRBV4-3 | many
TGCGCCAGCAGCTTCGACTTGGATGAGCAGTTCTTC | CASSFDLDEQFF | NA | TRBJ2-1 | TRBV5-1 | many
TGTGCTAGTGGTCCAATGGGAGGGACCGGGGAGCTGTTTTTT | CASGPMGGTGELFF | TRBD2 | TRBJ2-2 | TRBV12-5 | many
TGTGCCAGCAGTGCTACTAGTTTCTACGAGCAGTACTTC | CASSATSFYEQYF | NA | TRBJ2-7 | TRBV28 | few
TGTGCCAGCAGTTTAGGCTTAACTCAAGAGACCCAGTACTTC | CASSLGLTQETQYF | NA | TRBJ2-5 | TRBV12-3/TRBV12-4 | NA
TGCGCCAGCAGCTTGGTCGAGGGACAGGGCTCGGACATTCAGTACTTC | CASSLVEGQGSDIQYF | TRBD1 | TRBJ2-4 | TRBV5-1 | NA
TGTGCCAGCAGCCAAGAGGGGCTAGCGGGAGACAATGAGCAGTTCTTC | CASSQEGLAGDNEQFF | TRBD2 | TRBJ2-1 | TRBV3-1 | NA
TGTGCCAGCGGCCCACGGACGGATCCCTATGGCTACACCTTC | CASGPRTDPYGYTF | NA | TRBJ1-2 | TRBV12-3/TRBV12-4 | NA
TGTGCCAGCAGTTACGGGCAGGGACGAGGCTACACCTTC | CASSYGQGRGYTF | NA | TRBJ1-2 | TRBV6-2/TRBV6-3 | many
TGCGCCAGCAGCCAAGGATTCGCGAACACTGAAGCTTTCTTT | CASSQGFANTEAFF | NA | TRBJ1-1 | TRBV4-3 | few
TGTGCCAGCAGCTCCCCCCCCGGGACTAAAAGCGGGAATGAGCAGTTCTTC | CASSSPPGTKSGNEQFF | TRBD2 | TRBJ2-1 | TRBV7-2 | many
TGTGCCAGCAGCGGTCGGGTCGATGATACGCAGTATTTT | CASSGRVDDTQYF | NA | TRBJ2-3 | TRBV7-9 | NA
TGTGCCAGCAGTTTATCGGTAACGAACTACGAGCAGTACTTC | CASSLSVTNYEQYF | NA | TRBJ2-7 | TRBV27 | NA
TGTGCCAGCAGTGCCGGTGTCCTGTCCGGCTACACCTTC | CASSAGVLSGYTF | NA | TRBJ1-2 | TRBV6-2/TRBV6-3 | NA
TGTGCCAGCAGCTTAGGGGTCGGGGAGAACACTGAAGCTTTCTTT | CASSLGVGENTEAFF | NA | TRBJ1-1 | TRBV11-2 | NA
TGCGCCAGCAGCCAAACCTGGGCCACCGCGGTTGGTTCTGAAGCTTTCTTT | CASSQTWATAVGSEAFF | NA | TRBJ1-1 | TRBV4-1 | few
TGCGCCAGCAGCTTTAGTTTGCAGGGCAAGATGAACACTGAAGCTTTCTTT | CASSFSLQGKMNTEAFF | NA | TRBJ1-1 | TRBV5-1 | many
TGTGCCAGCAGCCAAGGACAGGGCCTCACCGAGCAGTACTTC | CASSQGQGLTEQYF | TRBD1 | TRBJ2-7 | TRBV7-9 | few
TGTGCCAGCAGCTTGCCGGAGACCCAGTACTTC | CASSLPETQYF | NA | TRBJ2-5 | TRBV7-8 | NA
TGTGCCAGCAGCGTAGGGACTAGCGGATCTGGGGGAGAGACCCAGTACTTC | CASSVGTSGSGGETQYF | TRBD2 | TRBJ2-5 | TRBV9 | many
TGTGCCAGCAGTTCTGGGGGTTTAGATCAGCCCCAGCATTTT | CASSSGGLDQPQHF | NA | TRBJ1-5 | TRBV6-2/TRBV6-3 | many
TGCAGCGTTGAAGACGGAAGACTAGTTTATCCAGATACGCAGTATTTT | CSVEDGRLVYPDTQYF | NA | TRBJ2-3 | TRBV29-1 | NA
TGTGCCAGCAGTTATTTTGGCCCTGACTACGAGCAGTACTTC | CASSYFGPDYEQYF | NA | TRBJ2-7 | TRBV6-5 | few
TGTGCCAGTAGTATAGACGATGGGGCGCCCCAGCATTTT | CASSIDDGAPQHF | NA | TRBJ1-5 | TRBV19 | few
TGTGCCAGCAGCCCGCCTCAGGGGGGAACGTTCTCCTACGAGCAGTACTTC | CASSPPQGGTFSYEQYF | NA | TRBJ2-7 | TRBV7-9 | few
TGCGCCAGCAGCCCGACCCGGGACAGGGATTACGAGCAGTACTTC | CASSPTRDRDYEQYF | TRBD1 | TRBJ2-7 | TRBV4-3 | many
TGCAGCGTCGAAACAGGGCCTGGAAACACCATATATTTT | CSVETGPGNTIYF | NA | TRBJ1-3 | TRBV29-1 | NA
TGCAGCGTTGAAGGTTCTGGGACTGAAGCTTTCTTT | CSVEGSGTEAFF | NA | TRBJ1-1 | TRBV29-1 | many
TGTGCCAGCAGTGCCCCGGCAGGGGTCGAGCAGTACTTC | CASSAPAGVEQYF | NA | TRBJ2-7 | TRBV2 | few
TGCAGTGCTAGTCCTAGCGGACTGCGCACAGATACGCAGTATTTT | CSASPSGLRTDTQYF | TRBD2 | TRBJ2-3 | TRBV20-1 | few
TGTGCTAGTGGTTTGGGGCAGGCAAGCTCACCCCTCCACTTT | CASGLGQASSPLHF | NA | TRBJ1-6 | TRBV12-5 | few
TGTGCCAGTATTGGTGGGAACACTGAAGCTTTCTTT | CASIGGNTEAFF | NA | TRBJ1-1 | TRBV19 | few
TGTGCCAGCAGCTTAGTAGGTGGTACGGGTTCTGGAAACACCATATATTTT | CASSLVGGTGSGNTIYF | NA | TRBJ1-3 | TRBV7-8 | NA
TGCAGCGTACGGGACATCTCCTACGAGCAGTACTTC | CSVRDISYEQYF | NA | TRBJ2-7 | TRBV29-1 | NA
TGCGCCAGCAGCCAAGCCCGGAACTCTGGAAACACCATATATTTT | CASSQARNSGNTIYF | NA | TRBJ1-3 | TRBV4-1 | many
TGTGCCAGCAGTCGCACCTACGAGCAGTACTTC | CASSRTYEQYF | NA | TRBJ2-7 | TRBV6-2/TRBV6-3 | many